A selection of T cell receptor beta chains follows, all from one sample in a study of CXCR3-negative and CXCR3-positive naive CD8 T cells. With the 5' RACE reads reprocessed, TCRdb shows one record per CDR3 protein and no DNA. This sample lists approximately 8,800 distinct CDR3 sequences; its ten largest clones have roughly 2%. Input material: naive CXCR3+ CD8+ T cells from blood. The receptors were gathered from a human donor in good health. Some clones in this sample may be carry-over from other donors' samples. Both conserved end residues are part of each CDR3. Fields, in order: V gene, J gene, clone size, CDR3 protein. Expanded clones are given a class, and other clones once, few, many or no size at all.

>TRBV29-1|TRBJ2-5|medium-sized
CSVPWTGPQETQYF
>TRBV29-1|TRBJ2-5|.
CSVEGQGAQVQETQYF
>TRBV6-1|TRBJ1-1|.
CASSESGGTTEAFF
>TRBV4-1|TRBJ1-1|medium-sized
CASSQAPPESGRNTEAFF
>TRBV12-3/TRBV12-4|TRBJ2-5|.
CASSLGGSQLGTQYF
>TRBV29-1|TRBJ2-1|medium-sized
CSGGTGGRNEQFF
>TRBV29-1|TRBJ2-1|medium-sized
CSVEGTRDFDEQFF
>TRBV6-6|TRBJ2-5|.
CASSLRDRGETQYF
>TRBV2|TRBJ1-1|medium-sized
CASSEFWGLNTEAFF
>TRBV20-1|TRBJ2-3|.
CSAIASSTDTQYF
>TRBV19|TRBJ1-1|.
CASSPGGDHLNTEAFF
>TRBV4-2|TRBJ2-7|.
CASSQAETPYEQYF
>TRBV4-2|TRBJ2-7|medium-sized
CASSQTGLEQYF